Presented here are 29 T cell receptor beta chains from one specimen sequenced in a study of blood T cells in healthy people across ages. Sample-barcoded 5' priming and a J-beta primer mix drove a second PCR of roughly 6 to 12 cycles. Each CDR3 protein gets one entry after TCRdb re-called the 5' RACE reads with MiXCR. The sample contains around 600,000 distinct CDR3 sequences, roughly 48% of which appear only once. Source material: blood. Receptors were obtained from a man older than 75 in good health.

This clonotype was seen once. This chain joins TRBV9 and TRBJ2-3; the match to TRBD2 covers 8 bases. The CDR3 spans 17 residues. Looked up from germline, CDR1 is SGDLS and CDR2 is YYNGEE. V was clipped by 2 bases and J by 1 base; unmatched bases: 9. The CDR3 region has the DNA TGTGCCAGCAGCGTCCGGGAGGGTAGCGGGCGCACAGATACGCAGTATTTT. This sequence encodes CASSVREGSGRTDTQYF. Complete variable domain (other parts from reference TRBV9 and TRBJ2-3): DSGVTQTPKHLITATGQRVTLRCSPRSGDLSVYWYQQSLDQGLQFLIQYYNGEERAKGNILERFSAQQFPDLHSELNLSSLELGDSALYFCASSVREGSGRTDTQYFGPGTRLTVL.

This clonotype was counted between two and nine times. This chain uses TRBV5-1 with TRBJ2-3; TRBD2 matches 14 bases. Trimming removed 3 bases from V and 6 bases from J; junction bases left unmatched: 6. The germline gives CDR1 SGHRS, CDR2 YFSETQ. The CDR3 length is 16 residues. As DNA, the CDR3 is TGCGCCAGCAGCTCTAGACTAGCGGGAGGGCCGGATACGCAGTATTTT. It codes for CASSSRLAGGPDTQYF.

The V and J genes are TRBV5-1 and TRBJ2-7; TRBD1 agrees at 7 bases. Germline loops: CDR1 SGHRS, CDR2 YFSETQ. CDR3 length: 17 amino acids. The V and J ends lost 0 bases and 2 bases, in that order; junction bases with no gene match: 11. Here the CDR3 reads CASSLDTSTGIPYEQYF. CDR3 DNA sequence: TGCGCCAGCAGCTTGGATACCTCGACAGGGATCCCCTACGAGCAGTACTTC.

J is TRBJ2-3 and V is TRBV11-2; a weak D match, TRBD2 (5 bases). With 5 bases removed from V and 1 base from J, the gap between germline ends came to 13 bases. Per the germline V gene, CDR1 is SGHAT and CDR2 is FQNNGV. The length of the CDR3 is 15 residues. As DNA, the CDR3 is TGTGCCAGCAGCGCCGGGATACTTCGCACAGATACGCAGTATTTT. It yields the protein CASSAGILRTDTQYF.

This chain connects TRBV18 to TRBJ2-3; D is perhaps TRBD1 or TRBD2 (5 bases each). The ends were cut back, 5 bases at V and 2 bases at J, with 11 bases in the middle. Germline loops: CDR1 KGHSH, CDR2 LQKENI. The CDR3 runs 14 residues. The DNA for the CDR3 is TGTGCCAGCTCAAAACAGGACTTCACAGATACGCAGTATTTT. It is translated as CASSKQDFTDTQYF. The full variable domain, completed using reference TRBV18 and TRBJ2-3, is NAGVMQNPRHLVRRRGQEARLRCSPMKGHSHVYWYRQLPEEGLKFMVYLQKENIIDESGMPKERFSAEFPKEGPSILRIQQVVRGDSAAYFCASSKQDFTDTQYFGPGTRLTVL.

The J gene is TRBJ2-5, the V gene TRBV25-1; the D is unclear. The CDR3 contains 13 residues. Germline V CDR1 and CDR2: MGHDK, SYGVNS. Trimming took 4 bases from V and 2 from J, leaving 8 bases between them. Written as DNA, the CDR3 is TGTGCCAGCAGTGGGGCACCTCAAGAGACCCAGTACTTC. Translated: CASSGAPQETQYF.

CDR3 sequence (DNA): TGTGCCAGCAGTTACTCGGGGGGCTATCAGCCCCAGCATTTT. Protein: CASSYSGGYQPQHF. V is TRBV6-2 or TRBV6-3 and J is TRBJ1-5; D is perhaps TRBD1 (6 bases). Germline assignment: CDR1 MNHEY and CDR2 SVGEGT. This CDR3 is 14 amino acids long. Trimming pared 0 bases from V and 5 bases from J, leaving 8 bases between.

The table lists this clonotype with a few counts. This chain connects TRBV6-5 to TRBJ2-1; 7 bases are a match to TRBD1. This CDR3 contains 15 residues. CDR1 MNHEY and CDR2 SVGAGI come from the germline V gene. Losses at the gene ends were 2 bases for V and 3 bases for J; bases not matched to a gene: 4. For the CDR3, the DNA is TGTGCCAGCAGTTACGCGTCAGGGGGCTACAATGAGCAGTTCTTC. The encoded protein is CASSYASGGYNEQFF.

In this sample, this clonotype turned up many times. The chain links TRBV6-6 to TRBJ1-6; the match to TRBD1 covers 7 bases. The CDR3 consists of 13 residues. V lost 8 bases to trimming and J lost 9 bases; unmatched junction nucleotides: 7. Germline V gene sequence: CDR1 MNHNY, CDR2 SVGAGI (reference sequence). The CDR3 DNA sequence: TGTGCCAGCCTTCGACAGGGTAGTTCACCCCTCCACTTT. Translated: CASLRQGSSPLHF.

The CDR3 protein is CASRRTINYNEQFF. In nucleotides, the CDR3 is TGTGCCAGCAGGAGGACAATCAACTACAATGAGCAGTTCTTC. The chain combines TRBV2 with TRBJ2-1; possible D gene TRBD1, 5 bases. Germline CDR1 and CDR2: SNHLY and FYNNEI. This CDR3 spans 14 amino acids. V lost 6 bases, J lost 3 bases, and 12 bases lay in between.

The CDR3 region is CSASLGLAGGGDEQYF. CDR3 nucleotides: TGCAGTGCTAGTCTCGGACTAGCGGGAGGCGGAGACGAGCAGTACTTC. The chain employs TRBV20-1 and TRBJ2-4; 14 nucleotides agree with TRBD2. Matching the DNA end better, TRBJ2-7 makes the J call doubtful. Germline values: CDR1 DFQATT, CDR2 SNEGSKA (reference sequence). The CDR3 sequence is 16 residues long.

Only a few counts were recorded for this clonotype. V gene TRBV14 combines with J gene TRBJ2-5, with 11 bases fitting TRBD2. The CDR3 has 18 amino acids. V lost 3 bases, J lost 3 bases, and 12 bases stayed unmatched. The germline CDR1 and CDR2 sequences are SGHDN and FVKESK. In DNA, the CDR3 is TGTGCCAGCAGCCAGCCCTGGGGGACTAGCGGACAGAAAGAGACCCAGTACTTC. Translated, it gives CASSQPWGTSGQKETQYF.

The J gene is TRBJ2-1, the V gene TRBV4-3, with 12 bases lining up with TRBD2. V shed 1 base, J shed 7 bases, and the junction held 8 bases outside the gene matches. The CDR3 sequence is 17 residues long. The germline V gene encodes CDR1 LGHNA and CDR2 YSLEER. CDR3 DNA sequence: TGCGCCAGCAGCCAAGCCAGACTAGCGGGAGCGCGAAATGAGCAGTTCTTC. Translation gives CASSQARLAGARNEQFF.

The chain has TRBV6-2 or TRBV6-3 and TRBJ2-5; 13 bases match TRBD2. V lost 7 bases and J lost 4; bases outside the gene matches: 6. Per the germline V gene, CDR1 is MNHEY and CDR2 is SVGEGT. This CDR3 is built from 15 residues. In DNA form, the CDR3 reads TGTGCCAGCAATCCACTAGCGGGAGGGATAGAGACCCAGTACTTC. Its protein is CASNPLAGGIETQYF.

This chain uses TRBV4-2 with TRBJ2-5; 13 bases map to TRBD2. Germline V gene sequence: CDR1 LGHNA, CDR2 YNFKEQ. The CDR3 runs to 15 residues. J gave up 7 bases and V 0 bases, and 2 bases lay outside the gene matches. The CDR3 loop is CASSQELAGGGTQYF. In nucleotides, the CDR3 is TGTGCCAGCAGCCAAGAACTAGCGGGAGGGGGGACCCAGTACTTC.

The chain recombines TRBV30 with TRBJ2-3; 7 bases line up with TRBD1. After removal of 2 bases from V and 4 bases from J, the junction contained 3 bases not matched to a gene. The germline gives CDR1 GTSNPN, CDR2 SVGIG (reference sequence). The CDR3 is 13 residues long. The CDR3 sequence: CAWSIQGADTQYF. In DNA form, the CDR3 reads TGTGCCTGGAGTATCCAGGGGGCAGATACGCAGTATTTT.

The chain links TRBV7-8 to TRBJ1-1, with unresolved D. The CDR3 totals 14 residues. Looked up from germline, CDR1 is SGHVS and CDR2 is FQNEAQ. Trimming took off 6 bases at V and 0 bases at J, with 11 bases between the two ends. Here the CDR3 reads CASRSGPMNTEAFF. CDR3 coding DNA: TGTGCCAGCAGGTCAGGACCCATGAACACTGAAGCTTTCTTT.

The chain carries TRBV12-3 or TRBV12-4 and TRBJ2-1, with D possibly being TRBD1 or TRBD2 (5 bases each). Trimming removed 6 bases from V and 5 bases from J, with 17 bases in between. This CDR3 is built from 15 residues. The CDR3 nucleotides are TGTGCCAGCAGACCCCTATTGGGACCCCACAATGAGCAGTTCTTC. Translated: CASRPLLGPHNEQFF.

This chain uses TRBV12-3 or TRBV12-4 with TRBJ1-1; D is possibly TRBD1 (6 bases). This CDR3 comprises 15 residues. The V gene lost 3 bases and the J gene lost 1 base, with 12 bases spanning the gap. The DNA for the CDR3 is TGTGCCAGCAGTTTGCAGGGGACCACGAACACTGAAGCTTTCTTT. Protein sequence: CASSLQGTTNTEAFF.

The CDR3 coding sequence is TGCGCCAGCAGCCAAGGCGGTGGCTACGAGCAGTACTTC. As protein: CASSQGGGYEQYF. V gene TRBV4-3 combines with J gene TRBJ2-7; D gene ambiguous. V lost 1 base and J 3 bases, leaving 7 bases between the germline ends. CDR1 is LGHNA, CDR2 YSLEER, per germline. The CDR3 spans 13 residues.

This sequence joins TRBV5-1 and TRBJ2-7; D not certain. Looked up from germline, CDR1 is SGHRS and CDR2 is YFSETQ. V lost 4 bases and J 2 bases, leaving 16 bases between the germline ends. This CDR3 region has 15 residues. The CDR3 loop reads CASSLTPGRAYEQYF. The CDR3 DNA follows: TGCGCCAGCAGCCTCACACCCGGACGGGCCTACGAGCAGTACTTC.

This clonotype was counted a few times. V usage is TRBV20-1 and J usage is TRBJ2-1; the match to TRBD2 covers 7 bases. The CDR3 runs to 18 residues. The V gene end was trimmed by 5 bases and the J gene end by 1 base; junction bases not matched to a gene: 17. Germline loops: CDR1 DFQATT, CDR2 SNEGSKA (reference sequence). DNA for the CDR3: TGCAGTGCTCCAGGAGCTACCGGGACTACAACTTCCTACAATGAGCAGTTCTTC. Translating it yields CSAPGATGTTTSYNEQFF.

CDR3 amino acids: CASRRRGEQYF. In nucleotides, the CDR3 is TGTGCCAGCAGGCGAAGGGGCGAGCAGTACTTC. The V and J genes are TRBV25-1 and TRBJ2-5, with D perhaps TRBD1 (5 bases). The J call is doubtful: the DNA matches TRBJ2-7 better. Germline V gene lookup returns CDR1 MGHDK and CDR2 SYGVNS. This CDR3 is built from 11 residues.

The chain combines TRBV7-2 with TRBJ2-5; no clear D gene. With 7 bases removed from V and 1 base from J, the gap between germline ends came to 13 bases. The CDR3 totals 14 residues. Looked up from germline, CDR1 is SGHTA and CDR2 is FQGNSA. Written as DNA, the CDR3 is TGTGCCAGCACCCTACGGCTTTCCCAAGAGACCCAGTACTTC. This encodes CASTLRLSQETQYF. The variable domain in full, completed from reference TRBV7-2 and TRBJ2-5, reads GAGVSQSPSNKVTEKGKDVELRCDPISGHTALYWYRQSLGQGLEFLIYFQGNSAPDKSGLPSDRFSAERTGGSVSTLTIQRTQQEDSAVYLCASTLRLSQETQYFGPGTRLLVL.

As concerns this clonotype: This may arise from a read error, as a much more abundant clone is one base away. The CDR3 is CASSYARRYHNEQFF. The CDR3 nucleotides are TGTGCCAGCAGTTACGCACGTAGATACCACAATGAGCAGTTCTTC. V usage is TRBV6-5 and J usage is TRBJ2-1; D remains ambiguous. The CDR3 totals 15 residues. CDR1 MNHEY and CDR2 SVGAGI come from the germline V gene. V gave up 2 bases and J gave up 5 bases, with 13 bases separating them.

This clonotype was counted once. This chain connects TRBV9 to TRBJ2-3, with 7 bases aligning to TRBD1. Trimming at V came to 4 bases and at J to 1 base, leaving 9 bases not matched to a gene. Germline V gene data show CDR1 as SGDLS and CDR2 as YYNGEE. The CDR3 totals 16 residues. The CDR3 protein is CASSRAPGQRTDTQYF. CDR3 in DNA: TGTGCCAGCAGCCGTGCCCCGGGACAGCGCACAGATACGCAGTATTTT.

The V gene is TRBV4-2, the J gene TRBJ2-5; D might be TRBD2 (6 bases). Germline assignment: CDR1 LGHNA and CDR2 YNFKEQ. Trimming pared 0 bases from V and 5 bases from J, leaving 13 bases between. The CDR3 spans 15 residues. As DNA, the CDR3 is TGTGCCAGCAGCCAAGATAAACTAGCACGGGAGACCCAGTACTTC. Its translation is CASSQDKLARETQYF.

Worth noting for this clonotype: Being one base from a much bigger clone, this may be a read error. V gene TRBV6-6 combines with J gene TRBJ2-7; D tentatively fits TRBD1 or TRBD2 (5 bases each). The CDR3 is 13 residues long. The V end was cut by 8 bases, the J end by 2 bases, with 13 bases between. CDR1 and CDR2 (germline): MNHNY, SVGAGI (reference sequence). The DNA of the CDR3 is TGTGCCAGCGGGGACGGAAGCCCCTACGAGCAGTACTTC. Translated: CASGDGSPYEQYF.

This sequence joins TRBV4-3 and TRBJ2-4, with 8 nucleotides matching TRBD1. Matching the DNA end better, TRBJ2-7 makes the J call doubtful. Germline CDR1 LGHNA, CDR2 YSLEER. The CDR3 is 15 residues long. The CDR3 loop reads CASSQDHRGTYEQYF. The CDR3 bases are TGCGCCAGCAGCCAAGATCACAGGGGGACCTACGAGCAGTACTTC.